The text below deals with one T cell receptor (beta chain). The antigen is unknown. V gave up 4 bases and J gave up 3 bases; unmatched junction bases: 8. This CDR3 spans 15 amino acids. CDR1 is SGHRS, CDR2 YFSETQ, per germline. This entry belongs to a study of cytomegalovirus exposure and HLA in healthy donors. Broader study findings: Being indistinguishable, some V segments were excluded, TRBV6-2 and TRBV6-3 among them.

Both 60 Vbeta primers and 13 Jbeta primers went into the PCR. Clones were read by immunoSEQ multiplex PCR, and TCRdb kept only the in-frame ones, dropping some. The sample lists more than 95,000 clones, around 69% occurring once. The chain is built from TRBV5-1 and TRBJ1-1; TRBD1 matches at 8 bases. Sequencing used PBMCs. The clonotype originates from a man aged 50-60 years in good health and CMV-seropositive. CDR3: CASSPGQAPYTEAFF. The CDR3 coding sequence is TGCGCCAGCAGCCCGGGACAGGCTCCCTACACTGAAGCTTTCTTT.